Below, 10 T cell receptor beta chains from the same sample are listed, as sequenced in a study of T cells after yellow fever vaccination. TCRdb fed the 5' RACE reads into MiXCR, producing one record per CDR3 protein. This repertoire shows roughly 160,000 distinct CDR3 sequences, approximately 10% found once; its top ten account for approximately 35%. This sample comprised CD8+ T cells sorted from PBMCs, obtained 45 days after the yellow fever booster vaccination. The receptor source for this set is a man between 18 and 29 years old who received the YFV17D yellow fever vaccine.

The table lists this clonotype with many counts. The chain is built from TRBV12-3 or TRBV12-4 and TRBJ2-2; the D is unclear. The germline V and J ends were trimmed by 4 bases and 6 bases, with 6 bases remaining between them. The CDR3 sequence is 12 residues long. The CDR3 is CASSYGSGELFF. The CDR3 nucleotides read TGTGCCAGCAGTTACGGGTCCGGGGAGCTGTTTTTT.

This clonotype was seen a handful of times. The gene calls are TRBV20-1 and TRBJ2-1; no clear D. The CDR3 extends over 14 amino acids. Trimming removed 4 bases at V and 0 bases at J, with 10 bases between. CDR1 and CDR2 (germline): DFQATT, SNEGSKA (reference sequence). The CDR3 sequence: CSAMRTVSYNEQFF. CDR3 in DNA: TGCAGTGCTATGAGGACCGTCTCCTACAATGAGCAGTTCTTC.

This clonotype was seen only a few times. The genes are TRBV12-3 or TRBV12-4 and TRBJ2-4; D may correspond to TRBD1 or TRBD2 (7 bases each). The V gene lost 4 bases and the J gene lost 0 bases, with 13 bases spanning the gap. The CDR3 is 16 residues long. The CDR3 reads CASSSRGGLAKNIQYF. In nucleotides, the CDR3 is TGTGCCAGCAGTTCCAGGGGGGGACTAGCCAAAAACATTCAGTACTTC.

This sequence joins TRBV27 and TRBJ1-4; D is uncertain. V shed 5 bases and J shed 7 bases, with 14 bases lying between them. Germline V lookup: CDR1 MNHEY, CDR2 SMNVEV (reference sequence). This CDR3 region has 14 residues. CDR3 sequence: CASSLLVGSEKLFF. The DNA of the CDR3 is TGTGCCAGCAGTCTCCTTGTCGGGTCTGAAAAACTGTTTTTT.

This clonotype occurred a few times. The rearrangement links TRBV20-1 to TRBJ1-4; D is unresolved. The CDR3 sequence is 11 residues long. Germline V gene lookup returns CDR1 DFQATT and CDR2 SNEGSKA (reference sequence). Trimming shortened V by 3 bases and J by 13 bases, and 12 bases separated the two germline ends. The CDR3 loop is CSARFRDRLFF. The DNA of the CDR3 is TGCAGTGCTAGGTTCCGGGATCGACTGTTTTTT.

There are a few counts of this clonotype. V is TRBV20-1 and J is TRBJ2-1; 9 nucleotides line up with TRBD2. This CDR3 has 17 residues. CDR1 and CDR2 (germline): DFQATT, SNEGSKA (reference sequence). Losses at the gene ends were 0 bases for V and 7 bases for J; bases not matched to a gene: 13. The CDR3: CSARDDGASGVGNEQFF. The CDR3 DNA reads as TGCAGTGCTAGAGACGACGGTGCTAGCGGGGTGGGAAATGAGCAGTTCTTC.

The genes are TRBV29-1 and TRBJ1-2, with a possible D match to TRBD1 (6 bases). The CDR3 totals 16 residues. Germline V gives CDR1 SQVTM, CDR2 ANQGSEA. The V end lost 6 bases, the J end lost 7 bases, and 27 bases lay between the germline ends. CDR3 sequence (DNA): TGCAGCGTCGGTACCGGGACAACACCTCCCCGGGGTGGCTACACCTTC. Translating it yields CSVGTGTTPPRGGYTF. Supplemented by reference TRBV29-1 and TRBJ1-2, the full variable domain reads SAVISQKPSRDICQRGTSLTIQCQVDSQVTMMFWYRQQPGQSLTLIATANQGSEATYESGFVIDKFPISRPNLTFSTLTVSNMSPEDSSIYLCSVGTGTTPPRGGYTFGSGTRLTVV.

The rearrangement joins TRBV12-3 or TRBV12-4 to TRBJ1-1; D remains unclear. The ends were cut back, 6 bases at V and 3 bases at J, with 11 bases in the middle. This CDR3 comprises 13 residues. CDR3: CASSGRRYTEAFF. In nucleotides, the CDR3 is TGTGCCAGCAGCGGTCGCCGGTACACTGAAGCTTTCTTT.

This clonotype was counted only a few times. J is TRBJ2-1 and V is TRBV9, with no clear D. Trimming removed 0 bases at V and 9 bases at J, with 16 bases between. Germline V CDR1 and CDR2: SGDLS, YYNGEE. This CDR3 has 15 residues. CDR3 residues: CASSVGTASYGEQFF. The CDR3 DNA reads as TGTGCCAGCAGCGTAGGGACCGCCTCCTATGGTGAGCAGTTCTTC.

The chain's CDR3 is CASSPRTVHEQFF. CDR3 sequence (DNA): TGCGCCAGCAGCCCCAGGACGGTCCATGAGCAGTTCTTC. The genes are TRBV5-1 and TRBJ2-1; D gene unclear. V was trimmed by 4 bases and J by 8 bases, leaving 13 bases between them. Germline V gives CDR1 SGHRS, CDR2 YFSETQ. The CDR3 spans 13 residues.